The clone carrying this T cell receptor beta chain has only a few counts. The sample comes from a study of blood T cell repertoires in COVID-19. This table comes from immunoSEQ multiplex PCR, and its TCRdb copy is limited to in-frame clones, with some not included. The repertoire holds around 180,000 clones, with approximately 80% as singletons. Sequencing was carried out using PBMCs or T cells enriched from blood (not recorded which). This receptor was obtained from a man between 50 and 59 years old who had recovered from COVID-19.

CDR3 DNA sequence: TGTGCCAGCAGCTCGACGGGACAGATTAATTCACCCCTCCACTTT. This codes for CASSSTGQINSPLHF. V gene TRBV7-6 combines with J gene TRBJ1-6; 7 bases match TRBD1. Germline assignment: CDR1 SGHVS and CDR2 FNYEAQ. The CDR3 runs 15 residues. With 4 bases clipped from V and 6 bases from J, the junction kept 6 bases outside the gene matches.